Below, 22 T cell receptor beta chains from the same sample are listed, as sequenced in a study of cytomegalovirus exposure and HLA in healthy donors. Sequencing used immunoSEQ multiplex PCR; TCRdb keeps in-frame clones, though not all of them. Of 100,000 to 150,000 clones listed, 89% were seen once; the top ten hold approximately 1.1%. Source material: PBMCs. All receptors derive from a woman between 18 and 29 years old in good health and CMV-seronegative.

The chain employs TRBV7-9 and TRBJ2-3, with 13 positions matching TRBD2. The V segment lost 5 bases and the J segment 5 bases; nucleotides outside the gene matches: 7. This CDR3 spans 16 amino acids. Germline V lookup: CDR1 SEHNR, CDR2 FQNEAQ (reference sequence). CDR3 DNA sequence: TGTGCCAGCAGCCACACGGGACTAGCGGGGTTAGATACGCAGTATTTT. Its translation is CASSHTGLAGLDTQYF.

The CDR3: CSVGDPRTLTDTQYF. The CDR3 DNA reads TGCAGCGTTGGGGATCCAAGGACACTCACAGATACGCAGTATTTT. The chain is built from TRBV29-1 and TRBJ2-3; tentatively, D is TRBD1 (5 bases). The ends were cut back, 4 bases at V and 2 bases at J, with 16 bases in the middle. This CDR3 contains 15 residues. From germline, CDR1 is SQVTM and CDR2 ANQGSEA.

The CDR3 sequence is CASSSHHRGRPEAFF. As DNA, the CDR3 is TGTGCCAGCAGTTCTCACCACAGGGGCCGTCCTGAAGCTTTCTTT. This sequence joins TRBV28 and TRBJ1-1, with 7 positions matching TRBD1. The CDR3 runs to 15 residues. J lost 6 bases, V lost 4 bases, and 11 bases had no gene match. The germline V gene encodes CDR1 MDHEN and CDR2 SYDVKM.

The CDR3 here is CASTSDRAGNTIYF. CDR3 coding DNA: TGCGCCAGCACCTCCGACAGGGCTGGAAACACCATATATTTT. The J gene is TRBJ1-3, the V gene TRBV5-1; TRBD1 matches 7 bases. CDR1 and CDR2 (germline): SGHRS, YFSETQ. V gave up 6 bases and J gave up 2 bases; unmatched junction bases: 5. The CDR3 contains 14 residues.

The chain links TRBV6-5 to TRBJ1-2, with a tentative D call TRBD1 (6 bases). The germline CDR1 and CDR2 sequences are MNHEY and SVGAGI. Trimming left V 2 bases short and J 5 bases short, with 18 bases between. The CDR3 has 16 amino acids. The DNA for the CDR3 is TGTGCCAGCAGTTACGATTCGGGGGGCTCCCCATATGGCTACACCTTC. Encoded protein: CASSYDSGGSPYGYTF.

This chain links TRBV28 with TRBJ1-1; the D is unclear. V was cut by 7 bases and J by 2 bases, with 11 bases left in between. The CDR3 consists of 13 residues. Germline CDR1 reads MDHEN; CDR2 reads SYDVKM. The CDR3: CASTRYGNTEAFF. The CDR3 region has the DNA TGTGCCAGCACTAGATACGGAAACACTGAAGCTTTCTTT.

V gene TRBV5-1 combines with J gene TRBJ2-2; D is perhaps TRBD2 (5 bases). The V end lost 7 bases, the J end lost 1 base, and 8 bases lay between the germline ends. The CDR3 is made up of 13 amino acids. CDR1 and CDR2 (germline): SGHRS, YFSETQ. In nucleotides, the CDR3 is TGCGCCAGCGGCGGAGGGAACACCGGGGAGCTGTTTTTT. Translated, it gives CASGGGNTGELFF.

The V gene is TRBV10-1, the J gene TRBJ2-7; 7 positions match TRBD1. The CDR3 length is 13 residues. CDR1 and CDR2 from the germline V gene are WNHNN and SYGVQD (reference sequence). V shed 5 bases and J 3 bases; nucleotides not matched to a gene: 4. The CDR3 bases are TGCGCCAGCAGTAGAGGACAGGACTACGAGCAGTACGTC. Its translation: CASSRGQDYEQYV.

The chain links TRBV28 to TRBJ1-1; TRBD1 matches at 8 bases. The ends lost 4 bases at V and 4 bases at J; junction bases unmatched: 5. The germline V gene encodes CDR1 MDHEN and CDR2 SYDVKM. This CDR3 comprises 14 residues. The CDR3 here is CASSYTTGATEAFF. CDR3 nucleotides: TGTGCCAGCAGTTATACGACAGGGGCCACTGAAGCTTTCTTT.

This chain joins TRBV29-1 and TRBJ2-2; weak D call: TRBD2 (6 bases). CDR3 size: 13 residues. Trimming shortened V by 0 bases and J by 6 bases, and 8 bases separated the two germline ends. Germline V gives CDR1 SQVTM, CDR2 ANQGSEA. The chain's CDR3 is CSVEDSGAGELFF. The CDR3 DNA is TGCAGCGTTGAAGATTCGGGGGCCGGGGAGCTGTTTTTT.

The chain links TRBV5-4 to TRBJ2-1, with 7 bases lining up with TRBD2. This CDR3 spans 15 amino acids. J gave up 4 bases and V 4 bases, and 8 bases lay outside the gene matches. CDR1 and CDR2 from the germline V gene are SGHNT and YYREEE (reference sequence). The DNA for the CDR3 is TGTGCCAGCAGCCCGGGTCTGGGAGGGTACAATGAGCAGTTCTTC. Translated: CASSPGLGGYNEQFF.

The CDR3 here is CASSFGTGGNQPQHF. CDR3 DNA sequence: TGTGCCAGCAGTTTCGGGACAGGGGGTAATCAGCCCCAGCATTTT. This chain connects TRBV28 to TRBJ1-5; 11 bases match TRBD1. Germline CDR1 and CDR2: MDHEN and SYDVKM. V lost 3 bases, J lost 4 bases, and 2 bases stayed unmatched. The CDR3 has 15 residues.

The rearrangement joins TRBV6-4 to TRBJ2-3, with 10 bases aligning to TRBD2. CDR1 is MRHNA, CDR2 SNTAGT, per germline. V dropped 0 bases and J dropped 6; count of bases not matched to a gene: 6. This CDR3 comprises 16 residues. CDR3 in DNA: TGTGCCAGCAGTGACTCGGGAACTAGCGGGGCCGATACGCAGTATTTT. As protein: CASSDSGTSGADTQYF.

The CDR3 DNA reads as TGTGCCAGCAGTGAGAGGTCACACACAGATACGCAGTATTTT. It is translated as CASSERSHTDTQYF. The rearrangement joins TRBV6-1 to TRBJ2-3; D remains ambiguous. This CDR3 spans 14 amino acids. Germline-derived CDR1 and CDR2 are MNHNS and SASEGT. V was shortened by 3 bases and J by 2 bases, with 9 bases between the two germline ends.

This clone was counted once. The CDR3: CASSVLAGGQGNTDTQYF. The CDR3 region has the DNA TGTGCCAGCAGTGTATTAGCGGGGGGGCAAGGGAACACAGATACGCAGTATTTT. The rearrangement joins TRBV6-1 to TRBJ2-3; 11 nucleotides line up with TRBD2. This CDR3 is 18 amino acids long. The germline V gene encodes CDR1 MNHNS and CDR2 SASEGT. V shed 4 bases and J 2 bases; nucleotides not matched to a gene: 11.

This rearrangement joins TRBV5-1 to TRBJ2-3; no clear D gene. Deletions cut 4 bases from V and 0 bases from J, with 6 bases between. CDR1 and CDR2 from the germline V gene are SGHRS and YFSETQ. This CDR3 contains 13 residues. CDR3 in DNA: TGCGCCAGCAGCCTCGGTAGCACAGATACGCAGTATTTT. This sequence encodes CASSLGSTDTQYF.

The chain uses TRBV28 and TRBJ2-1, with D possibly matching TRBD2 (7 bases). V dropped 9 bases and J dropped 10 bases, with 25 bases sitting between them. Germline V lookup: CDR1 MDHEN, CDR2 SYDVKM. This CDR3 region has 15 residues. The chain's CDR3 is CASHQGGGLEVEQFF. Here the CDR3 DNA reads TGTGCCAGTCACCAAGGGGGAGGGCTCGAGGTGGAGCAGTTCTTC. The entire variable domain, with the rest obtained from reference TRBV28 and TRBJ2-1, is as follows: DVKVTQSSRYLVKRTGEKVFLECVQDMDHENMFWYRQDPGLGLRLIYFSYDVKMKEKGDIPEGYSVSREKKERFSLILESASTNQTSMYLCASHQGGGLEVEQFFGPGTRLTVL.

V usage is TRBV6-5 and J usage is TRBJ1-3; tentative D call: TRBD1 (6 bases). CDR1 MNHEY and CDR2 SVGAGI come from the germline V gene. Trimming took off 0 bases at V and 4 bases at J, with 10 bases between the two ends. This CDR3 has 15 residues. This CDR3 reads CASSYSGTYGNTIYF. The CDR3 DNA follows: TGTGCCAGCAGTTACTCGGGGACATACGGAAACACCATATATTTT.

The rearrangement links TRBV5-6 to TRBJ1-5; 8 bases are a match to TRBD1. J lost 4 bases, V lost 0 bases, and 9 bases had no gene match. The CDR3 contains 17 residues. Per germline, CDR1 SGHDT and CDR2 YYEEEE. The DNA of the CDR3 is TGTGCCAGCAGCTTGGGAATTTCGGGACAGGAGAATCAGCCCCAGCATTTT. Its protein product is CASSLGISGQENQPQHF.

The chain links TRBV5-6 to TRBJ1-4, with unresolved D. Germline V gene sequence: CDR1 SGHDT, CDR2 YYEEEE. CDR3 length: 14 residues. V was shortened by 4 bases and J by 8 bases, with 15 bases between the two germline ends. DNA for the CDR3: TGTGCCAGCAGCCCGGATGGAGGCGGGGAAAAACTGTTTTTT. It specifies CASSPDGGGEKLFF.

DNA of the CDR3: TGTGCCAGCTCACCCCCGAGGATAGAGTACCAAGAGACCCAGTACTTC. Protein: CASSPPRIEYQETQYF. The gene calls are TRBV18 and TRBJ2-5, with D uncertain. The germline V gene encodes CDR1 KGHSH and CDR2 LQKENI. The CDR3 has 16 amino acids. The V end was cut by 3 bases, the J end by 0 bases, with 14 bases between.

The chain joins TRBV7-8 to TRBJ2-7; possible D gene TRBD2, 6 bases. Germline V lookup: CDR1 SGHVS, CDR2 FQNEAQ. Trimming took off 0 bases at V and 2 bases at J, with 14 bases between the two ends. There are 16 residues in the CDR3. The chain's CDR3 is CASSLARRDRTYEQYF. CDR3 DNA: TGTGCCAGCAGCTTAGCGCGGAGGGACCGCACCTACGAGCAGTACTTC.